One T cell receptor (beta chain) is described in this entry. This entry comes from a study of cytomegalovirus exposure and HLA in healthy donors. Primers: 60 Vbeta forward and 13 Jbeta reverse. Assay: immunoSEQ multiplex PCR; the TCRdb copy retains only in-frame clones and omits some. The table has 150,000 to 200,000 clones, over 65% seen once. The sequencing input was PBMCs. The sequence was collected from a woman between 35 and 50 years old in good health and CMV-seronegative.

CDR3 nucleotides: TGTGCCAGCAGCTTAATCGGTTATGGGTCAGGGGGCCGCGATACGCAGTATTTT. This gives the protein CASSLIGYGSGGRDTQYF. V usage is TRBV7-2 and J usage is TRBJ2-3, with TRBD1 matching 8 bases. Germline V gives CDR1 SGHTA, CDR2 FQGNSA. V trimming: 2 bases; J trimming: 6 bases; junction bases outside the gene matches: 16. The CDR3 covers 18 residues. Variable domain in full (rest from reference TRBV7-2 and TRBJ2-3): GAGVSQSPSNKVTEKGKDVELRCDPISGHTALYWYRQSLGQGLEFLIYFQGNSAPDKSGLPSDRFSAERTGGSVSTLTIQRTQQEDSAVYLCASSLIGYGSGGRDTQYFGPGTRLTVL.